The 26 T cell receptor beta chains below come from one sample, sequenced in a study of early T cells in non-severe SARS-CoV-2 infection. Each CDR3 protein gets one entry after TCRdb re-called the 5' RACE reads with MiXCR. Altogether fewer than 20,000 distinct CDR3 sequences are present, around 5.7% being singletons, with the ten largest covering roughly 6.1%. The material sequenced was whole blood. The receptors derive from an adult who was a healthcare worker with PCR-confirmed SARS-CoV-2 infection or an uninfected control (not recorded which).

This clonotype was detected ten times or more. The rearrangement joins TRBV18 to TRBJ1-6; D is uncertain. V shed 7 bases and J shed 5 bases, with 12 bases lying between them. Looked up from germline, CDR1 is KGHSH and CDR2 is LQKENI. The CDR3 covers 14 residues. The CDR3, as DNA: TGTGCCAGCTTCACTTCGGAAAATAATTCACCCCTCCACTTT. Translation gives CASFTSENNSPLHF.

This clonotype occurred many times. The rearrangement uses TRBV28 and TRBJ2-1; D not certain. Germline CDR1 is MDHEN and CDR2 is SYDVKM. This CDR3 has 16 residues. With 2 bases removed from V and 0 bases from J, the gap between germline ends came to 11 bases. The DNA of the CDR3 is TGTGCCAGCAGTTTAACGCTGCGGAGCTCCTACAATGAGCAGTTCTTC. Translation gives CASSLTLRSSYNEQFF.

This clonotype appeared many times. The chain has TRBV6-6 and TRBJ2-1, with 12 bases identical to TRBD2. The CDR3 totals 15 residues. Germline V gives CDR1 MNHNY, CDR2 SVGAGI (reference sequence). V was clipped by 4 bases and J by 4 bases; unmatched bases: 2. Written as DNA, the CDR3 is TGTGCCAGCAGTTCCGGACTAGCGGGATACAATGAGCAGTTCTTC. Translated, it gives CASSSGLAGYNEQFF.

In its sample, this clonotype was seen many times. The chain's CDR3 is CSAIGPGRYGYTF. CDR3 coding DNA: TGCAGTGCCATCGGACCCGGCCGGTATGGCTACACCTTC. This chain joins TRBV20-1 and TRBJ1-2; D is uncertain. Trimming stripped 6 bases from V and 5 bases from J, with 16 bases between. Germline CDR1 is DFQATT and CDR2 is SNEGSKA (reference sequence). The CDR3 runs to 13 residues.

V usage is TRBV29-1 and J usage is TRBJ1-1, with TRBD1 as a possible D gene (6 bases). V dropped 6 bases and J dropped 1 base, with 12 bases sitting between them. This CDR3 has 13 amino acids. Germline CDR1 reads SQVTM; CDR2 reads ANQGSEA. CDR3 region: CSVAGATNTEAFF. The DNA for the CDR3 is TGCAGCGTGGCGGGGGCTACGAACACTGAAGCTTTCTTT.

This clonotype was observed many times. The rearrangement links TRBV6-1 to TRBJ2-2; D gene ambiguous. Germline assignment: CDR1 MNHNS and CDR2 SASEGT. The CDR3 consists of 13 residues. V was cut by 4 bases and J by 5 bases, with 8 bases left in between. CDR3 nucleotides: TGTGCCAGCAGTGTTGCCCTGACCGGGGAGCTGTTTTTT. The encoded protein is CASSVALTGELFF.

This clonotype has more than one count but fewer than ten. In nucleotides, the CDR3 is TGCAGTGCAGAAGCGGCCGCCTCCTACAATGAGCAGTTCTTC. Translated, it gives CSAEAAASYNEQFF. The chain carries TRBV20-1 and TRBJ2-1, with a weak D call TRBD2 (5 bases). V lost 6 bases, J lost 0 bases, and 12 bases lay in between. The CDR3 extends over 14 amino acids. Germline assignment: CDR1 DFQATT and CDR2 SNEGSKA (reference sequence).

In its sample, this clonotype ranks as medium-sized. The rearrangement uses TRBV10-3 and TRBJ2-2; TRBD1 is a possible D gene (5 bases). Between the trimmed V and J ends, which lost 5 bases and 0 bases, there was a span of 13 bases. The CDR3 sequence is 16 residues long. CDR1 and CDR2 (germline): ENHRY, SYGVKD. The CDR3 spells CAISTGPSTNTGELFF. CDR3 in DNA: TGTGCCATCAGTACAGGTCCCTCGACGAACACCGGGGAGCTGTTTTTT.

This clonotype was detected many times. V usage is TRBV18 and J usage is TRBJ2-1; 9 nucleotides match TRBD2. Germline CDR1 KGHSH, CDR2 LQKENI. This CDR3 is 15 amino acids long. J gave up 8 bases and V 0 bases, and 5 bases lay outside the gene matches. Written as DNA, the CDR3 is TGTGCCAGCTCACCACCGGGTAGCGGGAGCGATGAGCAGTTCTTC. This codes for CASSPPGSGSDEQFF. The variable domain in full, completed from reference TRBV18 and TRBJ2-1, reads NAGVMQNPRHLVRRRGQEARLRCSPMKGHSHVYWYRQLPEEGLKFMVYLQKENIIDESGMPKERFSAEFPKEGPSILRIQQVVRGDSAAYFCASSPPGSGSDEQFFGPGTRLTVL.

This chain uses TRBV9 with TRBJ1-1, with D possibly matching TRBD1 (6 bases). This CDR3 spans 14 amino acids. Trimming removed 4 bases from V and 4 bases from J, with 14 bases in between. CDR1 is SGDLS and CDR2 is YYNGEE in the germline V gene. The CDR3 region is CASSPSGGGTEAFF. The DNA for the CDR3 is TGTGCCAGCAGCCCCTCCGGAGGGGGCACTGAAGCTTTCTTT.

This clonotype was counted many times. This chain connects TRBV25-1 to TRBJ1-2, with D perhaps TRBD1 (5 bases). CDR1 and CDR2 from the germline V gene are MGHDK and SYGVNS. CDR3 length: 13 amino acids. Trimming cost V 4 bases and J 8 bases, with 14 bases left between them. CDR3 residues: CASSVGGTGGYTF. CDR3 in DNA: TGTGCCAGCAGTGTGGGGGGTACGGGAGGCTACACCTTC.

On this clonotype itself: A much larger clone lies a single base off, so this may be a read error. The rearrangement joins TRBV10-3 to TRBJ1-4; 7 bases agree with TRBD1. Per germline, CDR1 ENHRY and CDR2 SYGVKD. The CDR3 covers 15 residues. CDR3 DNA: TGTACCATCAGTGAGCTGGGACAGAATAATGAAAAACTGTTTTTT. Translation gives CTISELGQNNEKLFF.

Points on this clonotype: This may stem from a read error, because a much larger clone lies one nucleotide away. The rearrangement links TRBV5-4 to TRBJ2-7; the match to TRBD1 covers 8 bases. Germline V gene data show CDR1 as SGHNT and CDR2 as YYREEE (reference sequence). This CDR3 is 15 amino acids long. V shed 4 bases, J shed 3 bases, and the junction held 9 bases outside the gene matches. CDR3 sequence: CASSAGQGIFYEQYF. CDR3 DNA: TGTGCCAGCAGCGCCGGACAGGGTATCTTCTACGAGCAGTACTTC.

This clonotype was counted ten times or more. This chain joins TRBV7-8 and TRBJ2-2; D gene uncertain. Germline V CDR1 and CDR2: SGHVS, FQNEAQ. Trimming cost V 5 bases and J 5 bases, with 3 bases left between them. CDR3 length: 11 residues. CDR3 DNA sequence: TGTGCCAGCAGCAATACCGGGGAGCTGTTTTTT. Translation gives CASSNTGELFF.

This clonotype was detected ten times or more. The chain recombines TRBV30 with TRBJ2-3; the D gene is possibly TRBD2 (5 bases). This CDR3 has 12 amino acids. The germline CDR1 and CDR2 sequences are GTSNPN and SVGIG (reference sequence). Deletions cut 1 base from V and 14 bases from J, with 16 bases between. In DNA form, the CDR3 reads TGTGCCTGGAGTGACGGACCACTAGTGCCGTATTTT. Its translation is CAWSDGPLVPYF.

This clonotype was counted many times. The chain uses TRBV5-1 and TRBJ2-7; TRBD1 agrees at 7 bases. J lost 3 bases, V lost 0 bases, and 3 bases had no gene match. Germline values: CDR1 SGHRS, CDR2 YFSETQ. There are 14 residues in the CDR3. The CDR3 DNA sequence: TGCGCCAGCAGCTTGGTACAGGGGTTCTACGAGCAGTACTTC. Amino acids: CASSLVQGFYEQYF.

The table lists this clonotype with many counts. The V gene is TRBV6-1, the J gene TRBJ2-2, with TRBD2 identical over 11 bases. Trimming removed 3 bases from V and 5 bases from J; junction bases left unmatched: 5. Germline CDR1 and CDR2: MNHNS and SASEGT. The CDR3 is 16 residues long. CDR3 sequence reads: CASSDRGLAETGELFF. The CDR3 DNA sequence: TGTGCCAGCAGTGACCGGGGACTAGCGGAAACCGGGGAGCTGTTTTTT.

This clonotype was counted a few times. The J gene is TRBJ1-2, the V gene TRBV5-1, with D possibly TRBD1 on 5 matching bases. The CDR3 loop spans 15 amino acids. The V end was cut by 2 bases, the J end by 1 base, with 12 bases between. Germline assignment: CDR1 SGHRS and CDR2 YFSETQ. The CDR3 DNA reads TGCGCCAGCAGCTTCGACAGCCAACTTAACTATGGCTACACCTTC. Translation: CASSFDSQLNYGYTF.

This clonotype is medium-sized in the sample. The chain combines TRBV11-2 with TRBJ2-2; 8 nucleotides match TRBD1. Germline CDR1 SGHAT, CDR2 FQNNGV. The V gene end was trimmed by 5 bases and the J gene end by 3 bases; junction bases not matched to a gene: 5. The CDR3 length is 15 residues. CDR3 region: CASSLQGADTGELFF. CDR3 in DNA: TGTGCCAGCAGCCTTCAGGGGGCGGACACCGGGGAGCTGTTTTTT.

This clonotype was picked up a small number of times. The rearrangement uses TRBV18 and TRBJ2-1; 8 bases match TRBD2. The germline CDR1 and CDR2 sequences are KGHSH and LQKENI. J was trimmed by 5 bases and V by 2 bases; bases with no gene match: 11. CDR3 length: 17 amino acids. CDR3 bases: TGTGCCAGCTCACCAGGGAAGAGCGCGGGAGGAAACAATGAGCAGTTCTTC. The encoded protein is CASSPGKSAGGNNEQFF.

J is TRBJ1-4 and V is TRBV3-1, with TRBD1 matching 9 bases. The ends lost 4 bases at V and 6 bases at J; junction bases unmatched: 9. There are 16 residues in the CDR3. Germline V gene data show CDR1 as LGHDT and CDR2 as YNNKEL (reference sequence). CDR3 protein: CASSPRTGVGDEKLFF. CDR3 nucleotide sequence: TGTGCCAGCAGCCCTCGGACAGGGGTCGGGGATGAAAAACTGTTTTTT. Full variable domain (remainder filled in from reference TRBV3-1 and TRBJ1-4): DTAVSQTPKYLVTQMGNDKSIKCEQNLGHDTMYWYKQDSKKFLKIMFSYNNKELIINETVPNRFSPKSPDKAHLNLHINSLELGDSAVYFCASSPRTGVGDEKLFFGSGTQLSVL.

This clonotype was detected many times. The chain is built from TRBV12-3 or TRBV12-4 and TRBJ1-5; a possible D gene is TRBD1 (5 bases). Trimming removed 3 bases at V and 1 base at J, with 13 bases between. The CDR3 has 16 amino acids. The CDR3 nucleotides read TGTGCCAGCAGTTTTAGGCAGGGCTTCAGCAATCAGCCCCAGCATTTT. The encoded protein is CASSFRQGFSNQPQHF.

Many counts were recorded for this clonotype. The CDR3, as DNA: TGTGCCAGCAGCCAAGATCGACAGAAGCAGTTCTTC. Translation: CASSQDRQKQFF. The chain joins TRBV14 to TRBJ2-1; D might be TRBD1 (5 bases). Trimming took 0 bases from V and 11 from J, leaving 8 bases between them. The CDR3 runs 12 residues. CDR1 is SGHDN, CDR2 FVKESK, per germline.

This clonotype appeared many times. The genes are TRBV20-1 and TRBJ2-4; the match to TRBD2 covers 10 bases. Trimming cost V 5 bases and J 0 bases; bases outside gene matches: 16. The CDR3 totals 19 residues. CDR1 DFQATT and CDR2 SNEGSKA come from the germline V gene (reference sequence). The DNA for the CDR3 is TGCAGTGCTGAGGAGGGCCCACTAGCGGGACGACTAGCCAAAAACATTCAGTACTTC. Translation: CSAEEGPLAGRLAKNIQYF.

By sample share, this clonotype is medium-sized. The genes are TRBV5-1 and TRBJ2-1; 9 bases are a match to TRBD2. The CDR3 sequence is 16 residues long. V was pared by 3 bases and J by 7 bases, with 11 bases of the junction left unmatched. Germline V gene sequence: CDR1 SGHRS, CDR2 YFSETQ. The CDR3, as DNA: TGCGCCAGCAGCTCGGATAGCGGGAGATTGGGGAATGAGCAGTTCTTC. This translates into CASSSDSGRLGNEQFF.

The V call is TRBV28, the J call TRBJ2-7; the D gene is possibly TRBD2 (5 bases). The V end lost 2 bases, the J end lost 2 bases, and 10 bases lay between the germline ends. The germline CDR1 and CDR2 sequences are MDHEN and SYDVKM. The CDR3 consists of 14 residues. The CDR3 region has the DNA TGTGCCAGCAGTTTACCGCTAGCCGCCTACGAGCAGTACTTC. This encodes CASSLPLAAYEQYF.